Each of the 18 T cell receptor beta chains below was sequenced from the same sample in a study of blood T cell repertoires in COVID-19. Measured with immunoSEQ multiplex PCR; TCRdb has only the in-frame clones, and not every one. The table records about 260,000 clones, around 86% of them present only once. The sample taken for sequencing was peripheral blood. Receptors were obtained from a woman aged 55-70 years with COVID-19, enrolled during active disease.

V usage is TRBV9 and J usage is TRBJ1-4, with D unresolved. CDR3 size: 14 residues. Deletions cut 1 base from V and 5 bases from J, with 9 bases between. Germline assignment: CDR1 SGDLS and CDR2 YYNGEE. In DNA form, the CDR3 reads TGTGCCAGCAGCGTACTGGGAGGAAATGAAAAACTGTTTTTT. Its protein is CASSVLGGNEKLFF.

The V gene is TRBV30, the J gene TRBJ1-5; tentatively, D is TRBD1 (6 bases). Germline loops: CDR1 GTSNPN, CDR2 SVGIG (reference sequence). The CDR3 is made up of 15 amino acids. V lost 4 bases and J lost 0, with 13 bases in between. The chain's CDR3 is CAWKGGANSNQPQHF. CDR3 DNA sequence: TGTGCCTGGAAAGGGGGGGCAAATAGCAATCAGCCCCAGCATTTT.

The chain joins TRBV3-1 (or the pseudogene TRBV3-2) to TRBJ2-2; D remains ambiguous. Germline loops: CDR1 LGHDT, CDR2 YNNKEL (reference sequence). The germline V and J ends were trimmed by 1 base and 5 bases, with 8 bases remaining between them. CDR3 size: 14 residues. The CDR3 is CASSQAGETGELFF. In DNA form, the CDR3 reads TGTGCCAGCAGCCAAGCCGGTGAAACCGGGGAGCTGTTTTTT.

This clone has just one count. An end of the junction does not agree with germline; a read error may underlie this. This sequence joins TRBV7-9 and TRBJ1-4; weak D call: TRBD1 (5 bases). This CDR3 is 14 amino acids long. The germline V gene has CDR1 SEHNR and CDR2 FQNEAQ (reference sequence). In nucleotides, the CDR3 is TGTGCCAGCAGCTTAGCGTTGGGACTGTTGAAAACTGTTTTT. This sequence encodes CASSLALGLLKTVF.

The chain joins TRBV4-3 to TRBJ1-1, with TRBD1 as a possible D gene (5 bases). CDR1 LGHNA and CDR2 YSLEER come from the germline V gene. V lost 3 bases to trimming and J lost 1 base, with 12 bases between them. The CDR3 is 15 amino acids. CDR3: CASSQGRVGNTEAFF. CDR3 in DNA: TGCGCCAGCAGCCAGGGCAGGGTTGGGAACACTGAAGCTTTCTTT.

This clone was seen a few times. The rearrangement uses TRBV19 and TRBJ2-1; 7 bases match TRBD1. Germline V gives CDR1 LNHDA, CDR2 SQIVND (reference sequence). The trim removed 7 bases at V and 5 bases at J, leaving 8 bases unmatched. This CDR3 has 14 amino acids. CDR3 bases: TGTGCCAGTACCGCGACAGGGTCCCACAATGAGCAGTTCTTC. It is translated as CASTATGSHNEQFF.

The gene calls are TRBV24-1 and TRBJ2-5; 9 bases align to TRBD1. The germline CDR1 and CDR2 sequences are KGHDR and SFDVKD. This CDR3 spans 16 amino acids. V lost 3 bases, J lost 4 bases, and 8 bases stayed unmatched. CDR3 region: CATSDRAQGARETQYF. The CDR3 region has the DNA TGTGCCACCAGTGATCGGGCACAGGGGGCGCGAGAGACCCAGTACTTC.

The chain uses TRBV6-2 or TRBV6-3 and TRBJ1-3; possible D gene TRBD1, 5 bases. This CDR3 region has 15 residues. Germline-derived CDR1 and CDR2 are MNHEY and SVGEGT. Trimming pared 0 bases from V and 4 bases from J, leaving 10 bases between. CDR3 in DNA: TGTGCCAGCAGTTACTCTCCGCCAGGGGGAAACACCATATATTTT. Translated: CASSYSPPGGNTIYF.

The chain links TRBV27 to TRBJ2-5; the match to TRBD1 covers 10 bases. This CDR3 is 16 amino acids long. Trimming at V came to 5 bases and at J to 1 base, leaving 7 bases not matched to a gene. The germline CDR1 and CDR2 sequences are MNHEY and SMNVEV (reference sequence). The DNA for the CDR3 is TGTGCCAGCAGTCCTCGGACAGGGGGGATCCAAGAGACCCAGTACTTC. Its translation: CASSPRTGGIQETQYF.

The rearrangement uses TRBV30 and TRBJ1-5; 8 positions match TRBD1. CDR1 GTSNPN and CDR2 SVGIG come from the germline V gene (reference sequence). The J segment lost 8 bases and the V segment lost 3 bases, leaving 6 bases of the junction unmatched. This CDR3 comprises 13 residues. CDR3 coding DNA: TGTGCCTGGAGCAGACAGGGGCTGGAGCCCCAGCATTTT. It translates to CAWSRQGLEPQHF. The full variable domain, its missing parts supplied by reference TRBV30 and TRBJ1-5, is SQTIHQWPATLVQPVGSPLSLECTVEGTSNPNLYWYRQAAGRGLQLLFYSVGIGQISSEVPQNLSASRPQDRQFILSSKKLLLSDSGFYLCAWSRQGLEPQHFGDGTRLSIL.

The chain carries TRBV19 and TRBJ2-2, with a weak D call TRBD1 (5 bases). With 5 bases removed from V and 4 bases from J, the gap between germline ends came to 14 bases. CDR1 is LNHDA and CDR2 is SQIVND in the germline V gene (reference sequence). The CDR3 is 15 residues long. The chain's CDR3 is CASSWGEPFTGELFF. CDR3 DNA: TGTGCCAGTAGTTGGGGCGAGCCTTTCACCGGGGAGCTGTTTTTT.

The chain links TRBV5-1 to TRBJ1-2; D is possibly TRBD1 (5 bases). V lost 4 bases and J 8 bases, leaving 12 bases between the germline ends. Germline assignment: CDR1 SGHRS and CDR2 YFSETQ. CDR3 length: 12 residues. CDR3 sequence (DNA): TGCGCCAGCAGCGAGCCGGGGGGAGGCTACACCTTC. As protein: CASSEPGGGYTF.

J is TRBJ2-1 and V is TRBV6-4; 7 positions match TRBD2. CDR1 and CDR2 (germline): MRHNA, SNTAGT. The V segment lost 6 bases and the J segment 6 bases; nucleotides outside the gene matches: 11. This CDR3 has 15 residues. The CDR3 here is CASSPGLAESNEQFF. In DNA, the CDR3 is TGTGCCAGCAGCCCTGGGCTAGCGGAGTCCAATGAGCAGTTCTTC.

The gene calls are TRBV7-2 and TRBJ2-7, with 7 bases aligning to TRBD2. The CDR3 runs 14 residues. The germline gives CDR1 SGHTA, CDR2 FQGNSA. The J segment lost 3 bases and the V segment lost 3 bases, leaving 5 bases of the junction unmatched. CDR3 in amino acids: CASSLGGVNYEQYF. CDR3 sequence (DNA): TGTGCCAGCAGCTTGGGGGGGGTGAACTACGAGCAGTACTTC.

CDR3 in DNA: TGTGCCAGCAGTTATTCGACCCAAGGGGGCAATCAGCCCCAGCATTTT. Translated, it gives CASSYSTQGGNQPQHF. The chain is built from TRBV6-6 and TRBJ1-5, with D possibly TRBD1 on 5 matching bases. Deletions cut 3 bases from V and 2 bases from J, with 14 bases between. CDR1 is MNHNY and CDR2 is SVGAGI in the germline V gene (reference sequence). The CDR3 has 16 amino acids.

The chain is built from TRBV28 and TRBJ2-1; 7 bases map to TRBD2. The V gene end was trimmed by 9 bases and the J gene end by 4 bases; junction bases not matched to a gene: 12. Germline V CDR1 and CDR2: MDHEN, SYDVKM. CDR3 size: 15 residues. CDR3 bases: TGTGCCAGTAGCAACAGCGGGGCAAGGTACAATGAGCAGTTCTTC. This codes for CASSNSGARYNEQFF.

The chain recombines TRBV28 with TRBJ2-5; the match to TRBD2 covers 8 bases. The trim removed 5 bases at V and 5 bases at J, leaving 7 bases unmatched. The CDR3 covers 14 residues. CDR1 and CDR2 from the germline V gene are MDHEN and SYDVKM. Here the CDR3 reads CASSPAGVQETQYF. The CDR3, as DNA: TGTGCCAGCAGTCCAGCGGGAGTGCAGGAGACCCAGTACTTC.

The chain employs TRBV3-1 (or the pseudogene TRBV3-2) and TRBJ2-1; D might be TRBD2 (5 bases). The CDR3 extends over 17 amino acids. The germline V gene encodes CDR1 LGHDT and CDR2 YNNKEL (reference sequence). The V end lost 2 bases, the J end lost 3 bases, and 17 bases lay between the germline ends. The CDR3 DNA is TGTGCCAGCAGCCAAACTTATAGCGTCGAAAGCTACAATGAGCAGTTCTTC. Residues: CASSQTYSVESYNEQFF.